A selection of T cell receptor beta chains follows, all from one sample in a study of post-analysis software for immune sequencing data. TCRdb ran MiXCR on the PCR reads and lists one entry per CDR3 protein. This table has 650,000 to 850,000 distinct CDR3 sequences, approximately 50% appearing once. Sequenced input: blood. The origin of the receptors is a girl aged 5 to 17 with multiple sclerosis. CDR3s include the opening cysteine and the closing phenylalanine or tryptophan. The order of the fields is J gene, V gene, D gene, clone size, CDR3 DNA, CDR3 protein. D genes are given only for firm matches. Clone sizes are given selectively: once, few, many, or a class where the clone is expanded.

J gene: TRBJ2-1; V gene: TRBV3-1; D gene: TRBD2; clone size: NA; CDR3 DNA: TGTGCCAGCAGCCCCACGGGACTAGCGGGAGTTTCCAGTGAGCAGTTCTTC; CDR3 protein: CASSPTGLAGVSSEQFF
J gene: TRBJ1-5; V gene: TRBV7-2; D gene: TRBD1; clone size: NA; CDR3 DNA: TGTGCCAGCAGCCATCGGACAGGGTCGAGCAATCAGCCCCAGCATTTT; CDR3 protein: CASSHRTGSSNQPQHF
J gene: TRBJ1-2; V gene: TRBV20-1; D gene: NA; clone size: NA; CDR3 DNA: TGCAGTGCTCCAGGACCAGCGGGAGAGGTCTATGGCTACACCTTC; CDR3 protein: CSAPGPAGEVYGYTF
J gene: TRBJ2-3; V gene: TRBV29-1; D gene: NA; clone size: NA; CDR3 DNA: TGCAGCGTTGAAGATGGCCGGGGGGCGCAAGCAGATACGCAGTATTTT; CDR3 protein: CSVEDGRGAQADTQYF
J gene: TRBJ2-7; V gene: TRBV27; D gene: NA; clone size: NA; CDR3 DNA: TGTGCCAGCAGTTTAAGGACGGCGCAAAGCTCCTACGAGCAGTACTTC; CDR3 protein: CASSLRTAQSSYEQYF
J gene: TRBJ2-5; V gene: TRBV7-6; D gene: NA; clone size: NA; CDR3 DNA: TGTGCCAGCGGCTTTGCCGATGGGGAGACCCAGTACTTC; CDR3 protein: CASGFADGETQYF
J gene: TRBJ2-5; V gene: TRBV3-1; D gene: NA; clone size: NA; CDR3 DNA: TGTGCCAGCAGCCAAGATCTTTCAGCGGCCCCAAACCAAGAGACCCAGTACTTC; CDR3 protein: CASSQDLSAAPNQETQYF
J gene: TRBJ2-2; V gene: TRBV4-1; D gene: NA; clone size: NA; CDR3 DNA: TGCGCCAGCAGCCAAGTACTAGCCTCAAGGGGCTGGGGGGAGCTGTTTTTT; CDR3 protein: CASSQVLASRGWGELFF
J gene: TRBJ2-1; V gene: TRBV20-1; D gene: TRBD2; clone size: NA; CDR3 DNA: TGCAGTGCTAGAGGGCTAGCGGGATTTTACAATGAGCAGTTCTTC; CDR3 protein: CSARGLAGFYNEQFF
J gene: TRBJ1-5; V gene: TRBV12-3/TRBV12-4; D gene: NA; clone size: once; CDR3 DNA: TGTGCCAGCAGTTTAGCGCTCAGGATGAACCAGCCCCAGCATTTT; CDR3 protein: CASSLALRMNQPQHF
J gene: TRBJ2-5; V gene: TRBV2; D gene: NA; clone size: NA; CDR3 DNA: TGTGCCAGCAGTGAAGCGAAGCGAGAGACCCAGTACTTC; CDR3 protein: CASSEAKRETQYF
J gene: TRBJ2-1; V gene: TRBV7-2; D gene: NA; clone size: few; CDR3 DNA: TGTGCCAGCAGCTTTTTGCGGGGCTCGTACAATGAGCAGTTCTTC; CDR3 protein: CASSFLRGSYNEQFF
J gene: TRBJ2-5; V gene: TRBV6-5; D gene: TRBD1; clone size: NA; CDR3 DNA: TGTGCCAGCAGACAGGGGTCACCCCCCGGGCAGTACTTC; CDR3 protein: CASRQGSPPGQYF
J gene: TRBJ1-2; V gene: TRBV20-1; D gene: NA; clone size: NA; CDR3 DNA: TGCAGTGCTAGAGATGCGGGCTATGGCTACACCTTC; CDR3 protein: CSARDAGYGYTF
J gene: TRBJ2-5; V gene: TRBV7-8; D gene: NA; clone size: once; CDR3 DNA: TGTGCCAGCAGCTTAAATGCGGGTCGGGAGACCCAGTACTTC; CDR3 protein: CASSLNAGRETQYF
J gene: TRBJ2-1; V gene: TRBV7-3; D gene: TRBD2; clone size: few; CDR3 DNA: TGTGCCAGCAGCCGATCTAGCGGCTCCTACAATGAGCAGTTCTTC; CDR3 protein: CASSRSSGSYNEQFF
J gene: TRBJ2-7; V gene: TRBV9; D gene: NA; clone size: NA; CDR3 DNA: TGTGCCAGCAGCGCCTCTCGGAGCTCCTACGAGCAGTACTTC; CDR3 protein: CASSASRSSYEQYF
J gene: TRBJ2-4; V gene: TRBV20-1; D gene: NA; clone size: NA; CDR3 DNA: TGCAGTGCGGGGAAGGGTGAGAACATTCAGTACTTC; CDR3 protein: CSAGKGENIQYF
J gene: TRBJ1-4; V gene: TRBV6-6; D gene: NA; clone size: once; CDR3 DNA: TGTGCCAGCAGTTACTCTCTGTATACCGAAAAACTGTTTTTT; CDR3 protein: CASSYSLYTEKLFF
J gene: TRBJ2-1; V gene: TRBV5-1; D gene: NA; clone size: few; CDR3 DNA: TGCGCCAGCAGCTTGGAACCAGGGTACAATGAGCAGTTCTTC; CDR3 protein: CASSLEPGYNEQFF
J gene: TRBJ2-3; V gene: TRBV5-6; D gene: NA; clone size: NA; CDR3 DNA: TGTGCCAGCAGCTTGAAGGGCACCTCGACTAGCACAGATACGCAGTATTTT; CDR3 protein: CASSLKGTSTSTDTQYF
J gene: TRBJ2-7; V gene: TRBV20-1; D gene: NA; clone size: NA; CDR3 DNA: TGCAGTGCTAGATCTGCTGAGTCCTACGAGCAGTACTTC; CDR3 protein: CSARSAESYEQYF
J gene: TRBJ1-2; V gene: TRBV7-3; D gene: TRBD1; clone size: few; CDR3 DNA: TGTGCCAGCAGCCCAACCGGAGGACAGGTTCCCTATGGCTACACCTTC; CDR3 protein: CASSPTGGQVPYGYTF
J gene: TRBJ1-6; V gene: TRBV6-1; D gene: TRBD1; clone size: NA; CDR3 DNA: TGTGCCAGCCTCAGGCCAGGGACAGGGGGTGACTATAATTCACCCCTCCACTTT; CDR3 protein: CASLRPGTGGDYNSPLHF
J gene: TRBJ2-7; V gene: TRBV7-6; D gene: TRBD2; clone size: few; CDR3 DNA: TGTGCCAGCAGCTTAGTAACTAGCGGGAGGCCCACCTACGAGCAGTACTTC; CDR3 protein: CASSLVTSGRPTYEQYF
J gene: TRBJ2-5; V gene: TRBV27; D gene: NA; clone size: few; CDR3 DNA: TGTGCCAGCAGTTTATCCGCAGTGGGGAAAGGCGGTCAAGAGACCCAGTACTTC; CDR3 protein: CASSLSAVGKGGQETQYF
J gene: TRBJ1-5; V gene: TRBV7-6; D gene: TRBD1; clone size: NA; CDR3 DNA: TGTGCCAGCAGCCCCACGACAGGGTTGCATCAGCCCCAGCATTTT; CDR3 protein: CASSPTTGLHQPQHF
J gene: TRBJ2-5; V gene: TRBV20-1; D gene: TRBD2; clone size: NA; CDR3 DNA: TGCAGTGCTAGGAAGACTAGCGGGAGGCTAGAGACCCAGTACTTC; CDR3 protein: CSARKTSGRLETQYF
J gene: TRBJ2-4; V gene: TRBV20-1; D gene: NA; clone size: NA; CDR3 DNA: TGCAGTGCTCGACGGGGGAGCAAAAACATTCAGTACTTC; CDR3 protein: CSARRGSKNIQYF
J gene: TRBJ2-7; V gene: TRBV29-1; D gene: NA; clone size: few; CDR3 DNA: TGCAGCGTTGAAGAGCTGGGTTGGAGGGGGATCAACGAGCAGTACTTC; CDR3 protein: CSVEELGWRGINEQYF
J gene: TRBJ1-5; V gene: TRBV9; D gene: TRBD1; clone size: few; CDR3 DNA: TGTGCCAGCAGCGTACAGGGGGGAAGCAATCAGCCCCAGCATTTT; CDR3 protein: CASSVQGGSNQPQHF
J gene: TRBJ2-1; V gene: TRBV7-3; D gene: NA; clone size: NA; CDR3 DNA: TGTGCCAGCAGCTCCCAGGTGGGAGAGACCCAGTTCTTC; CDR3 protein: CASSSQVGETQFF
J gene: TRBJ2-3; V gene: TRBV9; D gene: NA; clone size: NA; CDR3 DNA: TGTGCCAGCAGTGTGTCCAAAATCAGAACAGATACGCAGTATTTT; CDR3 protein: CASSVSKIRTDTQYF
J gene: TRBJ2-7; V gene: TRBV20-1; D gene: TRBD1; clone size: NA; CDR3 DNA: TGCAGTGCTCCAAGGACAGGGGGCCTCTACGAGCAGTACTTC; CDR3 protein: CSAPRTGGLYEQYF